This section outlines one T cell receptor beta chain sequence together with its context. No cognate antigen has been identified for it. Relative to germline, V is 5 bases shorter and J is 9 bases shorter, with 11 bases between their ends. The CDR3 goes from the cysteine to the phenylalanine over 12 residues. The sequence is cut down to CDR3 DNA, 36 bases in frame from base 1. CDR1 and CDR2 (SGHTA, FQGTGA) derive from the germline V gene. The cohort comprised some 730 healthy bone marrow donors. At the time of sampling, all cohort members were nominally healthy, though unrecorded immune exposures were likely present. The donor was CMV seronegative and belonged to the group of over 300 seronegative cohort members. A peripheral blood sample was provided by each donor, and peripheral blood mononuclear cells were used for TCR beta sequencing. The Qiagen DNeasy Blood Extraction Kit was used to extract genomic DNA from the blood cell samples.

The data were taken from a study of cytomegalovirus exposure and HLA in healthy donors (dated by TCRdb to the late 2010s). Background on the whole study: According to an earlier analysis of 587 of the donors, 150 million to 200 million T cells yielded roughly 110 million unique TCR beta sequences and about 300 Gb of sequence data. Roughly 300 gigabases of sequencing data and approximately 93 million unique TCR sequences were included in an early release covering roughly 700 HLA-typed donors. Of the 350 to 450 genotyped donors, approximately 80% fell in the genetic ancestry cluster associated with self-reported Caucasian donors. The study was designed to test whether signatures of past pathogen exposure could be identified by cataloging public T cell receptors. The study used immunosequencing to profile the T cell repertoires of several hundred subjects and linked those repertoires to cytomegalovirus serostatus. Besides the first cohort of about 730 subjects, a separate validation cohort made up of about 120 different subjects was used. The study combined high-throughput TCR immunosequencing, statistical association of individual TCRs with disease status, and machine learning to predict cytomegalovirus infection status. A later analysis re-examined previously published TCR beta repertoires from just over 650 donors and added high-resolution HLA genotyping to investigate patterns of TCR occurrence. Rather than using new phenotypic data, the later analysis identified candidate immune exposures from TCR beta sequences and from how often those sequences occurred across donors. To decide whether each TCR beta V gene segment behaved as functional or pseudogenic, an earlier analysis of fewer than 750 of the donors relied on high-throughput TCR beta sequencing. Donor age, sex, ethnicity and CMV serostatus were collected together with the repertoire data. A later genetic analysis used genome-wide SNP genotypes for 398 of the 666 donors, treating that subset as a discovery cohort. Every repertoire in the discovery cohort had been generated on one and the same sequencing platform. Both class I and class II loci were covered by HLA typing, at four-digit resolution. Typing coverage varied by locus: about 620-630 donors for A, B, C, DRB1 and DQB1; more than 500 for DQA1; approximately 570 for DPA1; roughly 450 for DPB1. Four to six DR-DQ haplotypes were handled as single units for association and clustering, since linkage in the cohort was strong. Across 300 to 500 genotyped donors of the cohort, an average of about 250,000 unique TCR beta nucleotide sequences per donor were sequenced, and roughly 18% of those sequences were non-productive.

Library preparation employed the immunoSEQ multiplex PCR assay. A mixture of 60 forward primers for TCR Vbeta segments and 13 reverse primers for TCR Jbeta segments was used in the multiplex PCR. The CDR3 region of rearranged TCR beta genes was amplified from genomic DNA by a multiplex PCR assay. The amplified TCR beta libraries were sequenced on the Illumina HiSeq System as 87-base-pair reads. Concerning the study's data processing: Across the roughly 640 repertoires, a later analysis counted roughly 84 million unique TCR beta chains, roughly 11 million of which were shared by at least two donors. To remove PCR and sequencing errors, raw reads were error-corrected and collapsed into unique sequences using a nearest-neighbor algorithm that merged closely related sequences. To assign V, D and J gene segments, CDR3 sequences were aligned to IMGT reference sequences. Each retained sequence needed at least a six-nucleotide match to both a V gene segment and a J gene segment. Rearrangements were called productive when the CDR3 lacked stop codons and stayed in frame with V and J; all others were non-productive. Following IMGT convention, CDR3 was defined as the stretch from the second conserved V-encoded cysteine up to the conserved J-encoded phenylalanine. In an earlier analysis of approximately 500 of the donors, sequences lacking an unambiguous match to a single V gene segment were excluded. In an earlier analysis of more than 500 of the donors, a V segment was called functional when productive rearrangements were above 56.7%, and segregating when the standard deviation between donors exceeded 5%. To diagnose cytomegalovirus status from the catalog of TCR beta chain sequences, a statistical classification framework was built. In a later analysis, V and J genes were assigned by comparing TCR nucleotide sequences against IMGT/GENE-DB human TR gene sequences. In a later analysis, CDR3 sequences and most-parsimonious VDJ recombination scenarios were assigned using the TCRdist pipeline. A later analysis defined each TCR beta chain by its CDR3 amino acid sequence plus V-gene family, and excluded reads lacking a unique V-gene family. As a way to deal with suspected cross-contamination and a sequencing artifact, a later analysis dropped roughly 600 nucleotide sequences that were highly shared and had low generation probability. A later analysis calculated a clonal expansion index for each public chain from normalized within-repertoire ranks of inferred template counts. A later analysis computed generation probabilities with a VDJ recombination model fitted to out-of-frame rearrangements, and checked the results against IGoR. In a later analysis, hypergeometric tests were used to score TCR-TCR, TCR-HLA and TCR-CMV co-occurrence, with a repertoire-size bias correction applied to TCR pairs. To estimate false discovery rates, a later analysis permuted the HLA or CMV assignments 20 times. In a later analysis, co-occurring TCRs were grouped using DBSCAN, with TCRdist sequence similarity added in when clustering inside HLA-allele-positive subsets. Repertoires with fewer than 30,000 or more than 120,000 public chains, plus five repertoires with anomalous nucleotide sharing, were excluded from co-occurrence clustering. TCRdb took this table from immuneACCESS and kept in-frame rearrangements with V and J called. Such tables lack part of the clones; where checked against another copy, unresolved V genes explain under half of the gap, and the rest is unexplained. V, J and clone size are those of that table, while D and trimming were read from the DNA. The table of this sample itemizes some 40,000 clones. The top ten constitute more than 3% of the sample.

The investigation overall reported the following: A few of the identified cytomegalovirus-associated TCR beta chains were confirmed in vitro to be specific for cytomegalovirus antigens. Across donors, most TCR sequences were observed very rarely, whereas some public TCRs were present in many individuals. A later analysis found that most CMV-associated TCR beta chains appeared HLA-restricted, with HLA associations seemingly driven largely by CMV exposure. Because counts were too low, some 17 rarely observed V segments, including chromosome 9 orphons, were excluded from the earlier analysis of 500 to 700 of the donors. According to a later genetic analysis, donors in an Asian-associated ancestry cluster had fewer N-insertions in productive TCRs than the approximately 650-donor mean. The cohort was sequenced for TCR beta chains only, and without alpha or paired-chain data the features that could be detected were limited. At a false discovery rate of 0.05, a later analysis linked under 20,000 TCR beta sequences to specific HLA alleles. A further reported finding was that TCR beta sequences accurately predicted the HLA-A and HLA-B alleles for most subjects in the first cohort. A later analysis found that HLA-associated TCR beta chains were more clonally expanded and had lower generation probabilities than equally common non-associated chains. Presence/absence analyses assumed roughly uniform sequencing depth across donors, an assumption that may not hold. Immune exposure information for the cohort was limited to CMV serostatus. The authors suggested that the approach could potentially be generalized to other disease states and immunological phenotypes. Because HLA typing was missing for some donors at each locus, association tests included only the typed subset. Linkage disequilibrium might explain the correlated functional status among segregating V segments, but an unknown experimental factor could not be ruled out. A cluster of highly shared sequence variants was judged likely to be a technical artifact of the sequencing pipeline. The study gave a list of about 160 TCR beta chains associated with cytomegalovirus. Strong co-occurrence of HLA alleles, especially DR and DQ, made assigning TCR associations to individual alleles difficult. A later genetic analysis associated a missense DCLRE1C variant with V-gene and J-gene trimming of TCR beta chains, and an independent cohort replicated the association. In a later analysis, several top co-occurrence clusters were reported to appear linked to parvovirus B19, influenza, CMV and Epstein-Barr virus. In both the original and validation cohorts, the classifier was reported to diagnose cytomegalovirus status with high specificity and sensitivity. The 87-base-pair reads could not distinguish some IMGT-functional V segments, including TRBV6-2 and TRBV6-3, so those segments were excluded. In an earlier analysis of approximately 590 of the donors, most TCR beta V segments appeared in productive rearrangements about 87% or about 30% of the time, broadly matching IMGT annotations. A later analysis found that TCR association rates varied across HLA loci, with DRB1 alleles showing the most associated TCRs and HLA-C alleles the fewest.

Recombination linked TRBV7-3 to TRBJ2-1, with no confidently assigned D gene. Material: PBMCs. This TCR was sampled from a male donor in good health and CMV-seronegative. This receptor carries the CDR3 CASSGPDSEQFF. At the DNA level, the sequence is TGTGCCAGCAGCGGGCCCGATTCTGAGCAGTTCTTC. With the rest looked up from the reference TRBV7-3 and TRBJ2-1 genes rather than sequenced, the full variable domain is GAGVSQTPSNKVTEKGKYVELRCDPISGHTALYWYRQSLGQGPEFLIYFQGTGAADDSGLPNDRFFAVRPEGSVSTLKIQRTERGDSAVYLCASSGPDSEQFFGPGTRLTVL.